This TCR beta chain came from a study of technical replicates of blood from several donors. This table comes from immunoSEQ multiplex PCR, and its TCRdb copy is limited to in-frame clones, with some not included. The table includes about 59,000 clones, just over 90% detected once. V trimming: 1 base; J trimming: 5 bases; junction bases outside the gene matches: 5. The length of the CDR3 is 15 residues. From germline, CDR1 is MGHRA and CDR2 YSYEKL. The TCR was taken from a human donor in good health. Some clones in this sample may be carry-over from other donors' samples. Sequencing was done on a sample of PBMCs. The chain combines TRBV4-1 with TRBJ2-5; 9 bases agree with TRBD2. This CDR3 reads CASSQVAGLAETQYF. The CDR3 DNA reads TGCGCCAGCAGCCAAGTCGCCGGACTAGCGGAGACCCAGTACTTC.